This TCR beta chain was obtained from a study of cytomegalovirus exposure and HLA in healthy donors. Study conclusions and caveats: Analyses of presence/absence relied on an assumption of roughly uniform sequencing depth across donors. Cytomegalovirus status was reportedly diagnosed by the classifier with high specificity and sensitivity. The study recorded over 150 TCR beta chains that were cytomegalovirus-associated. In vitro data verified three CMV-associated chains as specific for CMV antigens.

For this clone: Antigen specificity is unknown.

This PCR relied on a set of 60 Vbeta primers and 13 Jbeta primers. Assay: immunoSEQ multiplex PCR; the TCRdb copy retains only in-frame clones and omits some. This table has about 160,000 clones, about 76% appearing once. The material sequenced was PBMCs. This clonotype was obtained from a woman aged 40 to 49 in good health and CMV-seropositive.

The CDR3 protein is CASSLGDRDYQPQHF. In DNA form, the CDR3 reads TGTGCCAGCAGCTTGGGGGACAGGGACTATCAGCCCCAGCATTTT. This chain links TRBV7-6 with TRBJ1-5; the match to TRBD1 covers 9 bases. The CDR3 has 15 residues. The V gene end was trimmed by 3 bases and the J gene end by 5 bases; junction bases not matched to a gene: 5. Per the germline V gene, CDR1 is SGHVS and CDR2 is FNYEAQ.